This TCR beta chain was identified in a study of CD8 T cells in ankylosing spondylitis. Study observations and caveats: A TCR beta motif of several highly homologous variants appeared characteristic of ankylosing spondylitis blood.

With regard to this clonotype: The target antigen is unknown.

The CDR3 loop spans 15 amino acids. Germline V CDR1 and CDR2: SGHAT, FQNNGV. Trimming took 3 bases from V and 3 from J, leaving 14 bases between them. TCRdb reprocessed the 5' RACE reads with MiXCR, giving one entry per CDR3 protein. Of 700,000 to 850,000 distinct CDR3 sequences listed, around 11% are singletons. The rearrangement joins TRBV11-2 to TRBJ2-5; maybe TRBD1 (6 bases). Sequencing was done on a sample of blood, either unsorted or a sorted T cell fraction (not recorded which). The clonotype comes from a male donor with ankylosing spondylitis. The CDR3 sequence: CASSFPEGDKETQYF. Written as DNA, the CDR3 is TGTGCCAGCAGCTTTCCTGAGGGGGATAAAGAGACCCAGTACTTC.